The clone carrying this TCR beta chain was counted only a few times. No antigen is known for it. Every bit of the isolated RNA underwent reverse transcription, so sequencing read expressed TCRB transcripts. Data came from immunoSEQ multiplex PCR; TCRdb stores just in-frame clones and leaves some out. The repertoire holds under 400,000 clones, around a fifth seen once, with around 0.044% in the top ten. CDR1 KGHSH and CDR2 LQKENI come from the germline V gene. The V end lost 3 bases, the J end lost 7 bases, and 6 bases lay between the germline ends. The CDR3 is 11 amino acids. This specimen belongs to a study of beta chain features in type 1 diabetes. Study at large: Age and gender were similar between patients and healthy donors, as were cell yields.

Findings and limits, study-wide: PCR might show a preference for shorter templates, equally across patients and controls.

The receptor was derived from a woman under 30 in good health. Sequences were obtained from naive CD4+ T cells from blood. The V and J genes are TRBV18 and TRBJ2-5; D is unresolved. CDR3 region: CASSPRGTQYF. In DNA form, the CDR3 reads TGTGCCAGCTCACCCCGAGGGACCCAGTACTTC.